This T cell receptor (beta chain) came from a study of cytomegalovirus exposure and HLA in healthy donors. Findings of the study overall: More than 150 TCR beta chains were listed as cytomegalovirus-associated. About 90% or about 30% of the time was how often most TCR beta V segments were productive, according to an earlier analysis. It was likely that a cluster of highly shared sequence variants was a sequencing artifact.

About this clone: No antigen is known for it.

With 60 Vbeta and 13 Jbeta primers, the PCR was carried out. Produced via immunoSEQ multiplex PCR; TCRdb's table is partial and in-frame only. The data contain 55,000 to 65,000 clones, around 89% of them singletons. The sequence was obtained from a young man in good health and CMV-seropositive. Sequencing was carried out using PBMCs.

CDR3 in DNA: TGTGCCAGCAGCTTGGACAGCTCTAATGAAAAACTGTTTTTT. This codes for CASSLDSSNEKLFF. The chain couples TRBV11-3 to TRBJ1-4, with a tentative D call TRBD1 (6 bases). V lost 3 bases, J lost 3 bases, and 8 bases lay in between. CDR1 SGHNT and CDR2 YENEEA come from the germline V gene. The CDR3 sequence is 14 residues long.